The clone carrying this TCR beta chain occurred once. The data were obtained in a study of graft-versus-host responses after intestinal transplantation. Study overall: Recipients were all induced with anti-thymocyte globulin, then given tacrolimus and steroids for roughly three years.

V lost 6 bases and J lost 5, with 10 bases in between. Looked up from germline, CDR1 is SGHTA and CDR2 is FQGNSA. This CDR3 has 12 amino acids. With roughly 200,000 irradiated, violet-dye-labeled stimulator cells, roughly 200,000 CFSE-labeled responder cells were plated. CD3+CD4+ and CD3+CD8+ responders that were proliferating and CFSE-low were sorted post-reaction. Generated by immunoSEQ multiplex PCR, the TCRdb table keeps only in-frame clones and is missing some. The data contain approximately 12,000 clones, about 29% of them singletons. The sample was alloreactive CD8+ T cells from a mixed lymphocyte reaction culture, taken before intestinal transplant. The sample's subset: CFSE-low proliferating T cells sorted from roughly six-day pre-transplant mixed lymphocyte reaction (GvH or HvG direction). The rearrangement uses TRBV7-2 and TRBJ2-5; D is undetermined. This receptor was obtained from a human patient who received an intestinal transplant. This CDR3 reads CASRFIGETQYF. DNA for the CDR3: TGTGCCAGCAGGTTTATAGGGGAGACCCAGTACTTC.